A selection of T cell receptor beta chains follows, all from one sample in a study of T cell changes during pregnancy in multiple sclerosis. This table comes from immunoSEQ multiplex PCR, and its TCRdb copy is limited to in-frame clones, with some not included. The data show fewer than 50,000 clones, 94% seen once. The sample here was CD4+ T cells from peripheral blood mononuclear cells, taken in the third trimester of pregnancy. These receptors were collected from a female donor with multiple sclerosis, enrolled in a pregnancy study. The CDR3 runs from the conserved cysteine through the conserved F or W. D genes are given only for firm matches. Rows give clone size only sometimes, using once, few, many, or a class for an expanded clone.

j_call	v_call	d_call	clone_size	cdr3_aa	cdr3_nt
TRBJ2-7	TRBV5-1	.	.	CASSFDSYEQYF	TGCGCCAGCAGCTTTGACAGCTACGAGCAGTACTTC
TRBJ1-3	TRBV5-1	.	.	CASSFQGSGNTIYF	TGCGCCAGCAGCTTCCAGGGCTCTGGAAACACCATATATTTT
TRBJ2-5	TRBV27	TRBD2	.	CASSTTRLAGVQETQYF	TGTGCCAGCAGTACTACTCGACTAGCGGGGGTCCAAGAGACCCAGTACTTC
TRBJ2-2	TRBV7-9	.	.	CASSRQGNTGELFF	TGTGCCAGCAGCCGACAAGGGAACACCGGGGAGCTGTTTTTT
TRBJ1-3	TRBV7-9	.	.	CASSFSGNTIYF	TGTGCCAGCAGCTTCTCGGGAAACACCATATATTTT
TRBJ2-5	TRBV9	TRBD2	.	CASSAGGLAGVRETQYF	TGTGCCAGCAGCGCCGGGGGCCTAGCGGGGGTTCGGGAGACCCAGTACTTC
TRBJ1-2	TRBV6-5	.	.	CASRTGTRDGYTF	TGTGCCAGTCGAACAGGGACGAGGGATGGCTACACCTTC
TRBJ1-1	TRBV9	.	.	CASSVGRANTEAFF	TGTGCCAGCAGCGTAGGGAGGGCAAACACTGAAGCTTTCTTT
TRBJ2-4	TRBV10-3	.	.	CAISEPEVGYRLAKNIQYF	TGTGCCATCAGTGAGCCCGAGGTCGGCTACCGTCTAGCCAAAAACATTCAGTACTTC
TRBJ1-3	TRBV5-1	.	.	CASSLGTRGNTIYF	TGCGCCAGCAGCTTGGGAACGCGGGGAAACACCATATATTTT
TRBJ1-6	TRBV5-1	.	.	CASRYTSSYNSPLHF	TGCGCCAGCAGATATACTAGCTCCTATAATTCACCCCTCCACTTT
TRBJ1-2	TRBV5-1	TRBD1	.	CASSSLWTGGDGYTF	TGCGCCAGCAGCTCTCTATGGACAGGGGGCGATGGCTACACCTTC
TRBJ2-3	TRBV19	TRBD2	.	CASRTSGGGTDTQYF	TGTGCCAGTAGGACTAGCGGGGGGGGCACAGATACGCAGTATTTT
TRBJ1-2	TRBV30	.	.	CAWRDTYYGYTF	TGTGCCTGGAGGGACACCTATTATGGCTACACCTTC
TRBJ1-1	TRBV6-1	.	.	CASSERERTEAFF	TGTGCCAGCAGTGAAAGGGAGCGCACTGAAGCTTTCTTT
TRBJ2-6	TRBV6-1	.	.	CASISGGSGANVLTF	TGTGCCAGCATTTCAGGAGGGTCCGGGGCCAACGTCCTGACTTTC
TRBJ1-2	TRBV28	.	.	CASSPQQTGYDGYTF	TGTGCCAGCAGTCCACAACAGACAGGATACGATGGCTACACCTTC
TRBJ2-3	TRBV7-9	.	.	CASSLGSTDTQYF	TGTGCCAGCAGCTTGGGCAGCACAGATACGCAGTATTTT
TRBJ2-5	TRBV18	TRBD1	.	CASSPWDRRETQYF	TGTGCCAGCTCACCGTGGGACAGAAGGGAGACCCAGTACTTC
TRBJ1-5	TRBV6-6	.	.	CASTQGGRSVPQHF	TGTGCCAGCACCCAGGGTGGCAGGTCAGTCCCCCAGCATTTT
TRBJ1-1	TRBV28	TRBD1	.	CASRSGGRAEAFF	TGTGCCAGCAGATCAGGGGGCAGGGCTGAAGCTTTCTTT
TRBJ2-1	TRBV7-9	TRBD2	.	CASSRGLAGIGFF	TGTGCCAGCAGCCGAGGACTAGCAGGAATCGGGTTCTTC
TRBJ1-2	TRBV5-6	TRBD1	.	CASSTGQKRGGYTF	TGTGCCAGCAGCACGGGACAGAAACGGGGTGGCTACACCTTC
TRBJ1-4	TRBV6-5	.	.	CASSYAGDKLFF	TGTGCCAGCAGTTACGCAGGGGATAAACTGTTTTTT
TRBJ1-1	TRBV11-2	.	.	CASSLSGEFLNTEAFF	TGTGCCAGCAGCTTAAGTGGAGAGTTTTTGAACACTGAAGCTTTCTTT
TRBJ1-1	TRBV5-5	TRBD1	.	CASSSGTGLMNTEAFF	TGTGCCAGCAGCTCCGGGACAGGGCTTATGAACACTGAAGCTTTCTTT
TRBJ1-2	TRBV6-5	TRBD1	.	CASSYLGQSGYTF	TGTGCCAGCAGTTACTTGGGACAGTCTGGCTACACCTTC
TRBJ1-5	TRBV7-2	.	.	CASSYSFGVSNQPQHF	TGTGCCAGCAGTTATAGTTTCGGGGTTAGCAATCAGCCCCAGCATTTT
TRBJ1-2	TRBV4-1	TRBD1	.	CASSQPTGDGSYGYTF	TGCGCCAGCAGCCAACCGACAGGGGACGGGAGCTATGGCTACACCTTC
TRBJ1-2	TRBV19	.	once	CASSIDRSYGYTF	TGTGCCAGTAGTATAGACAGAAGCTATGGCTACACCTTC
TRBJ1-1	TRBV19	TRBD1	.	CASRDRGGTEAFF	TGTGCCAGTAGAGACAGGGGAGGCACTGAAGCTTTCTTT
TRBJ2-3	TRBV29-1	TRBD2	.	CSIHGRLTDTQYF	TGCAGTATCCACGGGAGGCTTACAGATACGCAGTATTTT
TRBJ2-5	TRBV4-1	.	.	CASSQVGGGETQYF	TGCGCCAGCAGCCAAGTTGGGGGCGGGGAGACCCAGTACTTC
TRBJ1-5	TRBV7-2	.	.	CASSLGPYSNQPQHF	TGTGCCAGCAGCTTAGGTCCTTATAGCAATCAGCCCCAGCATTTT
TRBJ2-5	TRBV7-9	.	.	CASSFYDRGVRTQYF	TGTGCCAGCAGCTTCTACGACCGCGGTGTCCGGACCCAGTACTTC
TRBJ1-2	TRBV7-6	TRBD1	.	CASSRPGTGNGYTF	TGTGCCAGCAGCCGTCCCGGGACAGGGAATGGCTACACCTTC
TRBJ2-7	TRBV19	TRBD2	.	CASSPGLAPYEQYF	TGTGCCAGTAGCCCGGGACTAGCCCCCTACGAGCAGTACTTC
TRBJ2-1	TRBV6-5	.	.	CASSRRRSSYNEQFF	TGTGCCAGCAGCCGTCGTCGGAGCTCCTACAATGAGCAGTTCTTC